This entry describes one TCR beta chain. This clonotype was observed a handful of times. Its target antigen remains unknown. No quality values exist for individual bases; no much larger clone is one base distant. This sample was taken from a study of blood T cells in healthy people across ages (dated by TCRdb to 2015 to 2017). With regard to the full study: In model experiments, template switching captured roughly one uniquely barcoded TCR beta cDNA molecule for every two T cells. Two additional independent replicas of 1 million unique cDNA reads from the same blood draw were analyzed for two donors (one aged 18 to 30 and one aged 80 or older). To avoid experimental bias, donors of different ages were distributed randomly across sequencing lanes. Four age groups were formed from the donors: young (average 16 years), middle-aged (just under 40), aged (roughly 59) and long-lived (more than 75). To track age-related changes in TCR beta repertoire diversity, the study relied on deep sequencing normalized with unique cDNA molecular identifiers.

The library relied on 5' RACE. The run used an Illumina HiSeq 2500. A second PCR of roughly 7 to 11 cycles was performed with a sample-barcoded 5' primer and a J-beta primer mix. Each TCR beta cDNA molecule received a unique molecular identifier from a template-switch 5' adaptor carrying 12 random nucleotides. Each sample yielded at least 2.5 million CDR3-containing paired-end reads. All of the RNA was converted into first-strand cDNA using the Mint cDNA synthesis kit, with a TRBC-specific oligonucleotide serving as the primer. Following uracil-DNA glycosylase treatment, a first 18-cycle PCR with universal primers M1SS and BC2_uni_R was performed on all cDNA. Concerning the study's data processing: Each sample was normalized by randomly selecting 1 million high-quality reads, each carrying a distinct molecular identifier. Reads with shared molecular identifiers were discarded instead of being binned into consensus sequences. CDR3 identification, clonotype clustering and error correction used MiTCR with a Q25 quality threshold and the strictest error-elimination algorithm. A nonparametric unseen species model with Euler transformation was used to estimate lower-bound total TCR beta diversity. TCRdb trimmed public reads at Q25 via fastp, called clones via MiXCR and kept in-frame beta chains. Entries are consolidated by CDR3 protein sequence, retaining the most common genes and DNA. These V and J calls derive from TCRdb rather than the authors' analysis. The sample yields hundreds of thousands of distinct CDR3 sequences; roughly 30% were counted once. The biggest ten clones account for about 16% of the sample.

Overall study outcomes, separate from this receptor: Estimates of total diversity based on one million sequenced T cells were considered lower bounds and underestimates. Conclusive comparison of naive and antigen-experienced compartments was prevented by the profiling of bulk unsorted PBMCs. Compared with the aged group, the long-lived group had more naive CD4+ T cells, fewer expanded clones and increased TCR diversity, suggesting age selection. As age increased, observed TCR beta diversity per million T cells dropped in a roughly linear way, and a significant reduction was already evident by age around 41. Donor CMV infection status was unknown, potentially confounding age-related changes in expanded clonotypes. There was a strong correlation between observed TCR beta diversity and the percentage of naive T cells measured by flow cytometry.

The donors were 40 or so Caucasian individuals from Russia, aged 6 to 90 years, who were systemically healthy. Each donor gave ten milliliters of peripheral blood, drawn into EDTA-treated Vacutainer tubes. Ficoll-Paque density-gradient centrifugation was used to isolate PBMCs, with at least 7 million per sample. Total RNA was extracted from PBMCs with Trizol reagent, with at least 5.5 micrograms obtained per sample. For every donor, an aliquot of PBMCs went through flow cytometry to measure the percentages of naive CD45RAhigh/CD27high T cells. Sequencing was done on a sample of blood. This clonotype originated in a woman over 75 in good health. Donor details come from another sample of the same person, matched by shared clones.

The CDR3 protein sequence reads: CASSLQGYNTEAFF. The DNA sequence reads TGTGCCAGCAGTTTACAGGGGTACAACACTGAAGCTTTCTTT. The rearranged segments are TRBV28 and TRBJ1-1; D gene: possibly TRBD1, on 6 matching bases. Relative to germline, V is 2 bases shorter and J is 2 bases shorter, with 9 bases between their ends. The germline V gene yields MDHEN for CDR1 and SYDVKM for CDR2. The CDR3 sequence holds 14 residues, the cysteine and phenylalanine included. Of the read, only the CDR3 DNA is kept; its 42 bases are in frame from base 1.